The 22 T cell receptor beta chains below come from one sample, sequenced in a study of T cells in Graves' hyperthyroidism and ophthalmopathy. RNA transcripts provided the source from which TCR beta CDR3 regions were amplified. A first-round RT-PCR of the TCR CDR3 used the HTBI primer set. One entry per CDR3 protein, called by TCRdb with MiXCR from the multiplex PCR reads. The repertoire holds hundreds of thousands of distinct CDR3 sequences, with roughly 14% as singletons. The sequenced sample was blood. Receptors were obtained from a young man with Graves' ophthalmopathy.

This clonotype has ten or more counts. This sequence joins TRBV13 and TRBJ1-2; perhaps TRBD1 as D (5 bases). Trimming stripped 3 bases from V and 3 bases from J, with 14 bases between. Germline CDR1 reads PRHDT; CDR2 reads FYEKMQ (reference sequence). The CDR3 contains 15 residues. CDR3 in DNA: TGTGCCAGCAGCTTGGCCGAGGGGCCGCACTATGGCTACACCTTC. Residues: CASSLAEGPHYGYTF.

V usage is TRBV5-4 and J usage is TRBJ1-4; D not certain. Germline loops: CDR1 SGHNT, CDR2 YYREEE (reference sequence). CDR3 size: 14 residues. Trimming took 2 bases from V and 6 from J, leaving 11 bases between them. DNA for the CDR3: TGTGCCAGCAGCTTTGGGTCTGCTCATGAAAAACTGTTTTTT. Its protein is CASSFGSAHEKLFF.

The V and J genes are TRBV20-1 and TRBJ2-7; a possible D gene is TRBD1 (6 bases). The CDR3 loop spans 13 amino acids. V shed 6 bases and J shed 2 bases, with 14 bases lying between them. CDR1 and CDR2 from the germline V gene are DFQATT and SNEGSKA (reference sequence). CDR3 residues: CSAGEGVPYEQYF. CDR3 nucleotide sequence: TGCAGTGCGGGTGAGGGGGTTCCCTACGAGCAGTACTTC.

This clonotype showed up many times. V is TRBV12-3 or TRBV12-4 and J is TRBJ2-7; D tentatively fits TRBD1 or TRBD2 (5 bases each). The length of the CDR3 is 15 residues. V shed 0 bases and J shed 9 bases, with 18 bases lying between them. CDR3 amino acids: CASSLAVGTGLGQYF. CDR3 nucleotides: TGTGCCAGCAGTTTAGCGGTCGGGACCGGGCTGGGGCAGTACTTC.

In this sample, this clonotype turned up many times. J is TRBJ2-7 and V is TRBV20-1; 11 nucleotides line up with TRBD1. This CDR3 contains 14 residues. The trim removed 6 bases at V and 1 base at J, leaving 5 bases unmatched. CDR1 DFQATT and CDR2 SNEGSKA come from the germline V gene (reference sequence). Written as DNA, the CDR3 is TGCAGTGCCAGAAGGGACAGGGGGTCCTACGAGCAGTACTTC. Its protein is CSARRDRGSYEQYF.

This clonotype was seen repeatedly, ten times or more. This sequence joins TRBV7-8 and TRBJ2-3; no definite D call. Germline CDR1 is SGHVS and CDR2 is FQNEAQ. V was shortened by 5 bases and J by 2 bases, with 14 bases between the two germline ends. The CDR3 runs to 15 residues. The CDR3 loop reads CASSPSVANTDTQYF. CDR3 nucleotides: TGTGCCAGCAGCCCTTCGGTGGCCAACACAGATACGCAGTATTTT. The full variable domain, with the rest looked up from reference TRBV7-8 and TRBJ2-3, is GAGVSQSPRYKVAKRGQDVALRCDPISGHVSLFWYQQALGQGPEFLTYFQNEAQLDKSGLPSDRFFAERPEGSVSTLKIQRTQQEDSAVYLCASSPSVANTDTQYFGPGTRLTVL.

This clonotype was detected only a few times. V and J are TRBV6-2 or TRBV6-3 and TRBJ2-4; 8 positions match TRBD2. The V gene's germline CDR1 is MNHEY and CDR2 SVGEGT. This CDR3 has 16 residues. The J segment lost 0 bases and the V segment lost 6 bases, leaving 7 bases of the junction unmatched. The CDR3 nucleotides are TGTGCCAGCAGCCTACTAGCGGCTCTAGCCAAAAACATTCAGTACTTC. Protein: CASSLLAALAKNIQYF.

This clonotype was recorded at least ten times. The rearrangement joins TRBV5-5 to TRBJ1-2; 8 bases match TRBD1. Per the germline V gene, CDR1 is SGHKS and CDR2 is YYEKEE (reference sequence). CDR3 length: 15 amino acids. The J segment lost 6 bases and the V segment lost 0 bases, leaving 7 bases of the junction unmatched. CDR3 DNA: TGTGCCAGCAGCTTGGAGAGACAGGGGTTGGATGGCTACACCTTC. Its protein product is CASSLERQGLDGYTF.

This clonotype was seen repeatedly, ten times or more. This chain connects TRBV27 to TRBJ1-2; a possible D gene is TRBD1 (5 bases). Germline loops: CDR1 MNHEY, CDR2 SMNVEV (reference sequence). Trimming removed 7 bases at V and 3 bases at J, with 12 bases between. This CDR3 has 13 residues. CDR3: CASKAGHYYGYTF. The DNA for the CDR3 is TGTGCCAGCAAGGCGGGGCATTACTATGGCTACACCTTC.

This clonotype appeared many times. V gene TRBV10-1 combines with J gene TRBJ2-7, with TRBD1 matching over 11 bases. The CDR3 loop spans 16 amino acids. From germline, CDR1 is WNHNN and CDR2 SYGVQD (reference sequence). V shed 0 bases and J 1 base; nucleotides not matched to a gene: 2. CDR3 amino acids: CASSESGQGGSYEQYF. CDR3 sequence (DNA): TGCGCCAGCAGTGAGTCGGGACAGGGGGGATCCTACGAGCAGTACTTC.

In this sample, this clonotype turned up many times. The gene calls are TRBV27 and TRBJ1-6; D might be TRBD1 (6 bases). Germline CDR1 and CDR2: MNHEY and SMNVEV (reference sequence). The CDR3 spans 16 residues. V lost 6 bases and J 6 bases, leaving 18 bases between the germline ends. The CDR3 region has the DNA TGTGCCAGCAGCCCCAATGGGGCCAGGGGTAATTCACCCCTCCACTTT. Translated, it gives CASSPNGARGNSPLHF.

The chain joins TRBV19 to TRBJ1-2; D gene ambiguous. The CDR3 has 15 amino acids. V lost 9 bases and J lost 2, with 19 bases in between. Germline V gene sequence: CDR1 LNHDA, CDR2 SQIVND (reference sequence). CDR3 protein: CASLGPGSWNYGYTF. The CDR3 DNA reads TGTGCCAGCCTTGGACCTGGCTCTTGGAACTATGGCTACACCTTC.

This clonotype was recorded many times. V is TRBV3-1 and J is TRBJ1-1, with 7 bases matching TRBD1. The CDR3 totals 14 residues. J lost 5 bases, V lost 6 bases, and 9 bases had no gene match. Germline values: CDR1 LGHDT, CDR2 YNNKEL (reference sequence). The CDR3 nucleotides are TGTGCCAGCAGAAGAGACAGGGTTGTTACTGAAGCTTTCTTT. Its protein is CASRRDRVVTEAFF.

The chain is built from TRBV19 and TRBJ2-2, with 13 bases fitting TRBD2. After removal of 5 bases from V and 5 bases from J, the junction contained 5 bases not matched to a gene. The CDR3 sequence is 16 residues long. Germline CDR1 is LNHDA and CDR2 is SQIVND (reference sequence). CDR3 sequence: CASSWTSGGITGELFF. CDR3 coding DNA: TGTGCCAGTAGTTGGACTAGCGGGGGAATAACCGGGGAGCTGTTTTTT.

Notes on this clonotype: This sequence may be a read error, since a much larger clone differs from it by one base. The chain uses TRBV11-3 and TRBJ2-7, with D perhaps given as TRBD1 or TRBD2 (5 bases each). In germline, CDR1 is SGHNT, CDR2 YENEEA. The CDR3 is made up of 15 amino acids. The CDR3 loop reads CASCLAAGSGSEQYF. DNA of the CDR3: TGTGCCAGCTGCTTAGCAGCAGGGAGCGGCAGCGAGCAGTACTTC.

The table lists this clonotype with many counts. The chain carries TRBV7-2 and TRBJ1-5; TRBD1 agrees at 7 bases. Trimming cost V 1 base and J 3 bases; bases outside gene matches: 3. Germline CDR1 is SGHTA and CDR2 is FQGNSA. The CDR3 has 15 residues. CDR3 nucleotide sequence: TGTGCCAGCAGCTTAGACAGGGGTGCCAATCAGCCCCAGCATTTT. Residues: CASSLDRGANQPQHF. The variable domain in full, completed from reference TRBV7-2 and TRBJ1-5, reads GAGVSQSPSNKVTEKGKDVELRCDPISGHTALYWYRQSLGQGLEFLIYFQGNSAPDKSGLPSDRFSAERTGGSVSTLTIQRTQQEDSAVYLCASSLDRGANQPQHFGDGTRLSIL.

This clonotype was observed many times. The chain employs TRBV7-8 and TRBJ1-5, with D possibly TRBD1 on 5 matching bases. Per the germline V gene, CDR1 is SGHVS and CDR2 is FQNEAQ. The CDR3 sequence is 14 residues long. Deletions cut 6 bases from V and 6 bases from J, with 15 bases between. CDR3 in DNA: TGTGCCAGCAGTGAACAGGTTGCCGTTCAGCCCCAGCATTTT. This translates into CASSEQVAVQPQHF.

CDR3 loop: CSARVRASGRETQYF. For the CDR3, the DNA is TGCAGTGCTAGAGTGCGGGCTAGCGGGAGAGAGACCCAGTACTTC. The V gene is TRBV20-1, the J gene TRBJ2-5, with 10 bases aligning to TRBD2. Germline CDR1 and CDR2: DFQATT and SNEGSKA (reference sequence). This CDR3 comprises 15 residues. The J segment lost 4 bases and the V segment lost 1 base, leaving 6 bases of the junction unmatched.

This clonotype was detected ten times or more. The chain has TRBV27 and TRBJ2-7, with 8 positions matching TRBD1. CDR3 length: 14 residues. The J segment lost 4 bases and the V segment lost 3 bases, leaving 5 bases of the junction unmatched. The germline V gene encodes CDR1 MNHEY and CDR2 SMNVEV (reference sequence). This CDR3 reads CASSLNGQGYEQYF. Here the CDR3 DNA reads TGTGCCAGCAGTTTGAACGGACAGGGTTACGAGCAGTACTTC.

This clonotype was counted ten times or more. V usage is TRBV7-9 and J usage is TRBJ1-1; 8 bases are shared with TRBD1. Germline CDR1 reads SEHNR; CDR2 reads FQNEAQ (reference sequence). The CDR3 spans 16 residues. J was trimmed by 1 base and V by 5 bases; bases with no gene match: 9. CDR3 DNA: TGTGCCAGCAGCCCAACCCCAGGGGGCCCGAACACTGAAGCTTTCTTT. Protein sequence: CASSPTPGGPNTEAFF. The full variable domain, its missing parts supplied by reference TRBV7-9 and TRBJ1-1, is DTGVSQNPRHKITKRGQNVTFRCDPISEHNRLYWYRQTLGQGPEFLTYFQNEAQLEKSRLLSDRFSAERPKGSFSTLEIQRTEQGDSAMYLCASSPTPGGPNTEAFFGQGTRLTVV.

As to this clonotype: A much larger clone differs from this one at a single base, so this may be a read error. The chain employs TRBV18 and TRBJ2-1; possibly TRBD1 for D (6 bases). Germline V lookup: CDR1 KGHSH, CDR2 LQKENI. The CDR3 has 12 residues. Trimming took 5 bases from V and 10 from J, leaving 12 bases between them. CDR3 in DNA: TGTGCCAGCTCAGCAGGGGAGTACGAGCAGTTCTTC. This encodes CASSAGEYEQFF.

The chain couples TRBV20-1 to TRBJ1-6, with TRBD1 as a possible D gene (6 bases). CDR3 length: 14 amino acids. Germline CDR1 reads DFQATT; CDR2 reads SNEGSKA (reference sequence). Trimming removed 1 base from V and 8 bases from J, with 12 bases in between. The CDR3 here is CSARGGGADSPLHF. The CDR3 DNA reads as TGCAGTGCTAGAGGGGGGGGCGCGGATTCACCCCTCCACTTT.